The next 18 T cell receptor beta chains were all read from a single sample in a study. TCRdb reprocessed the 5' RACE reads via MiXCR and lists one record per CDR3 protein. The sample includes roughly 50,000 distinct CDR3 sequences, 15% to 20% of them seen just once. The material sequenced was naive CD4+ T cells sorted from blood. Subset specified: naive CD4+ T cells, CD4+CD45RA+CD25-. The receptors were sampled from a female donor with breast cancer.

The CDR3 spells CASSSFVTLAGDNEQFF. In DNA form, the CDR3 reads TGTGCCAGCAGCTCTTTCGTGACACTAGCGGGTGACAATGAGCAGTTCTTC. The V and J genes are TRBV7-3 and TRBJ2-1; 9 positions match TRBD2. CDR1 is SGHTA, CDR2 FQGTGA, per germline. CDR3 length: 17 residues. The junction had 12 bases not matched to a gene; V was cut back by 4 bases and J by 5 bases.

The chain employs TRBV21-1 and TRBJ2-5; TRBD1 is taken as the D call from the table, unchecked against the DNA. TRBV21-1 is an annotated pseudogene. The CDR3 runs 15 residues. Here the CDR3 reads CASTRVGTLQETQYF. The CDR3 nucleotides are TGTGCCAGCACCCGGGTGGGGACTCTCCAAGAGACCCAGTACTTC.

This chain links TRBV7-2 with TRBJ2-3; TRBD2 matches 8 bases. This CDR3 contains 17 residues. Germline V gives CDR1 SGHTA, CDR2 FQGNSA. Trimming cost V 4 bases and J 4 bases; bases outside gene matches: 13. CDR3 region: CASSSLIGGLVPDTQYF. The CDR3 DNA reads TGTGCCAGCAGCTCTTTAATAGGGGGACTAGTTCCAGATACGCAGTATTTT.

This clonotype was detected ten times or more. The genes are TRBV7-9 and TRBJ1-2, with D possibly TRBD1 on 6 matching bases. Germline CDR1 and CDR2: SEHNR and FQNEAQ (reference sequence). Trimming took off 5 bases at V and 3 bases at J, with 22 bases between the two ends. The CDR3 runs 17 residues. Here the CDR3 DNA reads TGTGCCAGCAGCCCAAAGTGGGGAACAGGGTCGGACTATGGCTACACCTTC. This codes for CASSPKWGTGSDYGYTF. The full variable domain, with the rest looked up from reference TRBV7-9 and TRBJ1-2, is DTGVSQNPRHKITKRGQNVTFRCDPISEHNRLYWYRQTLGQGPEFLTYFQNEAQLEKSRLLSDRFSAERPKGSFSTLEIQRTEQGDSAMYLCASSPKWGTGSDYGYTFGSGTRLTVV.

In this sample, this clonotype turned up many times. The V call is TRBV5-4, the J call TRBJ2-1; D possibly corresponds to TRBD2 (6 bases). The V end was cut by 4 bases, the J end by 0 bases, with 14 bases between. The length of the CDR3 is 16 residues. CDR1 SGHNT and CDR2 YYREEE come from the germline V gene (reference sequence). Written as DNA, the CDR3 is TGTGCCAGCAGCCCCGGGGGTGGAAACTCCTACAATGAGCAGTTCTTC. Translating it yields CASSPGGGNSYNEQFF.

This clonotype has only a few counts. The V gene is TRBV27, the J gene TRBJ2-6, with D unresolved. V was clipped by 7 bases and J by 4 bases, with 14 bases between them. The CDR3 sequence is 15 residues long. Germline CDR1 MNHEY, CDR2 SMNVEV (reference sequence). CDR3 region: CASIYVVAGANVLTF. The DNA for the CDR3 is TGTGCCAGCATCTACGTGGTGGCGGGGGCCAACGTCCTGACTTTC.

This clonotype was picked up many times. This chain connects TRBV6-5 to TRBJ1-2; maybe TRBD1 (6 bases). From germline, CDR1 is MNHEY and CDR2 SVGAGI. The CDR3 covers 13 residues. The ends were cut back, 6 bases at V and 7 bases at J, with 15 bases in the middle. CDR3 region: CASRPSPRGGYTF. In nucleotides, the CDR3 is TGTGCCAGCAGACCCAGCCCCAGGGGTGGCTACACCTTC.

This clonotype has at least ten counts. The gene calls are TRBV7-8 and TRBJ1-5, with 10 bases fitting TRBD1. The CDR3 spans 15 residues. Germline CDR1 is SGHVS and CDR2 is FQNEAQ. J gave up 2 bases and V 4 bases, and 2 bases lay outside the gene matches. CDR3: CASSSGTGGNQPQHF. The CDR3 region has the DNA TGTGCCAGCAGCTCTGGGACAGGGGGCAATCAGCCCCAGCATTTT.

The gene calls are TRBV7-8 and TRBJ1-2; 8 bases agree with TRBD1. V shed 1 base, J shed 5 bases, and the junction held 6 bases outside the gene matches. The length of the CDR3 is 15 residues. In germline, CDR1 is SGHVS, CDR2 FQNEAQ. The CDR3 loop is CASSLVAGGVYGYTF. The CDR3 bases are TGTGCCAGCAGCTTAGTGGCAGGGGGCGTGTATGGCTACACCTTC.

This clonotype was seen at least ten times. The J gene is TRBJ1-2, the V gene TRBV5-6; TRBD1 matches 8 bases. CDR1 SGHDT and CDR2 YYEEEE come from the germline V gene. The CDR3 spans 13 residues. V gave up 4 bases and J gave up 5 bases; unmatched junction bases: 4. The CDR3 DNA is TGTGCCAGCAGCCTGACAGGGGCATATGGCTACACCTTC. It specifies CASSLTGAYGYTF.

The genes are TRBV5-1 and TRBJ1-1, with 7 bases identical to TRBD1. Per germline, CDR1 SGHRS and CDR2 YFSETQ. V was pared by 4 bases and J by 0 bases, with 6 bases of the junction left unmatched. The CDR3 sequence is 15 residues long. CDR3 loop: CASSTATGMNTEAFF. The CDR3 bases are TGCGCCAGCAGCACTGCGACAGGGATGAACACTGAAGCTTTCTTT.

In its sample, this clonotype was seen a few times. The chain is built from TRBV7-6 and TRBJ2-1; perhaps TRBD2 as D (5 bases). Germline CDR1 and CDR2: SGHVS and FNYEAQ. V lost 4 bases and J lost 7, with 8 bases in between. The CDR3 is made up of 12 amino acids. Here the CDR3 reads CASSSGRNEQFF. The CDR3 DNA reads TGTGCCAGCAGCTCGGGAAGGAATGAGCAGTTCTTC.

The rearrangement joins TRBV29-1 to TRBJ2-7; 10 nucleotides line up with TRBD1. Trimming cost V 3 bases and J 3 bases; bases outside gene matches: 8. CDR3 length: 15 amino acids. The germline V gene encodes CDR1 SQVTM and CDR2 ANQGSEA. CDR3 nucleotide sequence: TGCAGCGTTGAGAAGACAGGGGGCGACGGCTACGAGCAGTACTTC. Translation gives CSVEKTGGDGYEQYF.

Ten or more counts support this clonotype. V is TRBV9 and J is TRBJ1-5; D is possibly TRBD1 (5 bases). Germline V gene sequence: CDR1 SGDLS, CDR2 YYNGEE. Deletions cut 3 bases from V and 6 bases from J, with 13 bases between. CDR3 length: 14 amino acids. Here the CDR3 reads CASSGGVLGQPQHF. CDR3 in DNA: TGTGCCAGCAGCGGAGGGGTACTGGGTCAGCCCCAGCATTTT.

This sequence joins TRBV20-1 and TRBJ2-4, with TRBD2 matching over 10 bases. CDR1 and CDR2 (germline): DFQATT, SNEGSKA (reference sequence). Trimming removed 2 bases from V and 8 bases from J; junction bases left unmatched: 12. This CDR3 contains 16 residues. This chain's CDR3 is CSARCSSGGATDIQYF. CDR3 in DNA: TGCAGTGCTAGATGCTCCAGCGGGGGGGCCACGGACATTCAGTACTTC.

This clonotype was seen only a few times. The rearrangement links TRBV7-9 to TRBJ1-3; D might be TRBD1 (5 bases). The CDR3 has 15 amino acids. Germline V CDR1 and CDR2: SEHNR, FQNEAQ (reference sequence). Trimming cost V 1 base and J 2 bases, with 9 bases left between them. The CDR3 sequence is CASSLEGFTGNTIYF. The DNA of the CDR3 is TGTGCCAGCAGCTTAGAGGGGTTTACTGGAAACACCATATATTTT.

This clonotype has only a few counts. J is TRBJ2-1 and V is TRBV5-1, with 11 bases identical to TRBD1. Looked up from germline, CDR1 is SGHRS and CDR2 is YFSETQ. V shed 3 bases, J shed 7 bases, and the junction held 3 bases outside the gene matches. This CDR3 contains 14 residues. The CDR3 loop is CASSSGQGANEQFF. The CDR3, as DNA: TGCGCCAGCAGCTCCGGACAGGGGGCGAATGAGCAGTTCTTC.

The rearrangement uses TRBV6-5 and TRBJ2-5; D gene uncertain. Trimming took off 10 bases at V and 2 bases at J, with 29 bases between the two ends. Germline V CDR1 and CDR2: MNHEY, SVGAGI. The CDR3 runs to 18 residues. CDR3 nucleotides: TGTGCCAACACAAGGAAGTCACCCCCTAAAGTGGTACAAGAGACCCAGTACTTC. Encoded protein: CANTRKSPPKVVQETQYF.